This passage covers 20 T cell receptor beta chains from one sample sequenced in a study of molecular identifiers for immune sequencing clone quantification. Using its own MiXCR run on the PCR reads, TCRdb lists one record per CDR3 protein. Of 37,000 or so distinct CDR3 sequences in the sample, 15% to 20% were seen once. Sequencing input: naive CD8+ T cells from blood, with Jurkat cell RNA spiked in. Documented subset: FACS-sorted CD8+CD4-CCR7+CD45RA+ naive T cells. All receptors come from a human donor in good health. Some libraries in this study had Jurkat cell RNA spiked in.

This clonotype was detected a few times. V usage is TRBV7-8 and J usage is TRBJ2-7; TRBD1 matches at 11 bases. The CDR3 contains 14 residues. CDR1 and CDR2 (germline): SGHVS, FQNEAQ. The junction had 1 base not matched to a gene; V was cut back by 3 bases and J by 3 bases. The CDR3 DNA reads TGTGCCAGCAGCTTCGGGACAGGGGGCTACGAGCAGTACTTC. Amino acid sequence: CASSFGTGGYEQYF.

On this clonotype itself: This may stem from a read error, because a much larger clone lies one nucleotide away. Given the absence of the conserved phenylalanine or tryptophan at the CDR3 end, a read error is likely. The genes are TRBV29-1 and TRBJ1-1; D gene uncertain. The germline V and J ends were trimmed by 7 bases and 1 base, with 7 bases remaining between them. This CDR3 is 11 amino acids long. Germline-derived CDR1 and CDR2 are SQVTM and ANQGSEA. The CDR3 DNA reads TGCAGCGGGGAGGCGAACACTGAAGCTTTCTAT. This gives the protein CSGEANTEAFY.

This clonotype was observed at least ten times. The rearrangement uses TRBV28 and TRBJ2-1, with 10 bases that match TRBD2. The CDR3 is 14 amino acids. V trimming: 3 bases; J trimming: 7 bases; junction bases outside the gene matches: 3. The germline V gene encodes CDR1 MDHEN and CDR2 SYDVKM. This chain's CDR3 is CASSFSGRWNEQFF. DNA of the CDR3: TGTGCCAGCAGTTTTAGCGGGAGGTGGAATGAGCAGTTCTTC.

This clonotype was seen ten or more times. The V call is TRBV5-5, the J call TRBJ2-7, with 9 positions matching TRBD1. Germline values: CDR1 SGHKS, CDR2 YYEKEE (reference sequence). J gave up 2 bases and V 2 bases, and 2 bases lay outside the gene matches. This CDR3 is built from 14 residues. The CDR3 nucleotides read TGTGCCAGCAGCTTTGGGACAGGGACCTACGAGCAGTACTTC. It codes for CASSFGTGTYEQYF.

This clonotype has only a few counts. V and J are TRBV7-6 and TRBJ2-2, with 7 bases identical to TRBD2. The length of the CDR3 is 14 residues. Trimming took 5 bases from V and 4 from J; bases not matched to a gene: 4. Germline CDR1 reads SGHVS; CDR2 reads FNYEAQ. CDR3 region: CASSQIAGTGELFF. CDR3 in DNA: TGTGCCAGCAGCCAGATAGCGGGCACCGGGGAGCTGTTTTTT.

A few counts support this clonotype. The chain uses TRBV4-1 and TRBJ2-7; 9 bases fit TRBD1. The CDR3 consists of 16 residues. The germline V gene has CDR1 MGHRA and CDR2 YSYEKL. V gave up 3 bases and J gave up 3 bases; unmatched junction bases: 9. The CDR3: CASSHATGGGFYEQYF. CDR3 coding DNA: TGCGCCAGCAGCCACGCTACAGGGGGCGGTTTCTACGAGCAGTACTTC.

Worth noting for this clonotype: This may stem from a read error, because a much larger clone lies one nucleotide away. The gene calls are TRBV28 and TRBJ2-7; D is ambiguous. CDR1 MDHEN and CDR2 SYDVKM come from the germline V gene. CDR3 length equals 14 residues. This chain's CDR3 is CTSSLPRGAYEQYF. The CDR3 DNA reads as TGTACCAGCAGTCTCCCCCGCGGAGCCTACGAGCAGTACTTC.

In this sample, this clonotype turned up many times. The V gene is TRBV13, the J gene TRBJ2-7, with TRBD1 matching 11 bases. Germline V lookup: CDR1 PRHDT, CDR2 FYEKMQ (reference sequence). Trimming at V came to 5 bases and at J to 13 bases, leaving 10 bases not matched to a gene. CDR3 size: 13 residues. Here the CDR3 reads CASSIRLDRGRYF. The CDR3 DNA reads as TGTGCCAGCAGCATCCGCTTGGACAGGGGGCGATACTTC.

There are many counts of this clonotype. This chain links TRBV11-1 with TRBJ2-5; D possibly uses TRBD1 or TRBD2 (5 bases each). Trimming stripped 6 bases from V and 0 bases from J, with 8 bases between. The CDR3 consists of 13 residues. Germline values: CDR1 SGHAT, CDR2 FQDESV (reference sequence). The CDR3 region has the DNA TGTGCCAGCAGGGGACCGAACCAAGAGACCCAGTACTTC. Amino acid sequence: CASRGPNQETQYF. Full variable domain (remainder filled in from reference TRBV11-1 and TRBJ2-5): EAEVAQSPRYKITEKSQAVAFWCDPISGHATLYWYRQILGQGPELLVQFQDESVVDDSQLPKDRFSAERLKGVDSTLKIQPAELGDSAMYLCASRGPNQETQYFGPGTRLLVL.

This clonotype has a count of ten or more. The chain carries TRBV28 and TRBJ2-7; possible D gene TRBD2, 6 bases. The germline V gene has CDR1 MDHEN and CDR2 SYDVKM. Trimming stripped 7 bases from V and 5 bases from J, with 12 bases between. The length of the CDR3 is 12 residues. The CDR3 coding sequence is TGTGCCAGCACCCGGAGGGGAGACGAGCAGTACTTC. Amino acid sequence: CASTRRGDEQYF.

There are many counts of this clonotype. The V gene is TRBV29-1, the J gene TRBJ2-7; TRBD2 might be the D (6 bases). The CDR3 runs to 13 residues. Germline loops: CDR1 SQVTM, CDR2 ANQGSEA. With 3 bases removed from V and 7 bases from J, the gap between germline ends came to 16 bases. The CDR3 loop reads CSVDSGEAGEQYF. The CDR3 bases are TGCAGCGTTGACTCCGGGGAGGCGGGGGAGCAGTACTTC.

This clonotype was recorded at least ten times. Its ends do not fully match the called genes, so a read error is possible. V gene TRBV4-2 combines with J gene TRBJ2-4, with 10 positions matching TRBD1. Germline V gives CDR1 LGHNA, CDR2 YNFKEQ. This CDR3 is 13 amino acids long. The CDR3 is CASSQGPGQGFSF. In nucleotides, the CDR3 is TGTGCCAGCAGCCAAGGGCCGGGACAGGGGTTTTCTTTC.

This clonotype was counted a few times. The rearrangement uses TRBV10-3 and TRBJ2-7, with D uncertain. Germline V CDR1 and CDR2: ENHRY, SYGVKD. Trimming shortened V by 2 bases and J by 4 bases, and 3 bases separated the two germline ends. The CDR3 is 11 amino acids. The CDR3 spells CAISETYEQYF. The CDR3 DNA follows: TGTGCCATCAGTGAGACATACGAGCAGTACTTC.

This clonotype appeared many times. The chain carries TRBV19 and TRBJ2-1; TRBD2 might be the D (6 bases). Germline CDR1 and CDR2: LNHDA and SQIVND (reference sequence). The CDR3 length is 14 residues. V lost 3 bases and J lost 3, with 9 bases in between. CDR3 in amino acids: CASSIPSVYNEQFF. The CDR3 nucleotides are TGTGCCAGTAGTATCCCTAGCGTCTACAATGAGCAGTTCTTC. The whole variable domain, filled in from reference TRBV19 and TRBJ2-1, reads DGGITQSPKYLFRKEGQNVTLSCEQNLNHDAMYWYRQDPGQGLRLIYYSQIVNDFQKGDIAEGYSVSREKKESFPLTVTSAQKNPTAFYLCASSIPSVYNEQFFGPGTRLTVL.

Note on this clonotype: A much larger clone is a single base away; this may be a read error. CDR3 in DNA: TGTGCCGGCAGTTACACGTCCCAGCGAGCCTATGGCTACACCTTC. It specifies CAGSYTSQRAYGYTF. V and J are TRBV6-5 and TRBJ1-2, with D unresolved. The germline gives CDR1 MNHEY, CDR2 SVGAGI. The CDR3 consists of 15 residues.

The table lists this clonotype with many counts. V and J are TRBV25-1 and TRBJ2-7; TRBD2 is a possible D gene (5 bases). V was trimmed by 10 bases and J by 2 bases, leaving 12 bases between them. This CDR3 is built from 12 residues. In germline, CDR1 is MGHDK, CDR2 SYGVNS. CDR3 in DNA: TGTGCCACCCGGACCGGGGCCTACGAGCAGTACTTC. Translating it yields CATRTGAYEQYF.

The chain carries TRBV11-2 and TRBJ2-4; 9 nucleotides match TRBD1. CDR3 length equals 16 residues. V lost 3 bases to trimming and J lost 6 bases; unmatched junction nucleotides: 9. The V gene's germline CDR1 is SGHAT and CDR2 FQNNGV. This chain's CDR3 is CASSFQGQGWGNIQYF. CDR3 bases: TGTGCCAGCAGCTTCCAGGGACAGGGCTGGGGAAACATTCAGTACTTC.

The rearrangement uses TRBV7-9 and TRBJ2-7; D is unresolved. V lost 3 bases, J lost 0 bases, and 3 bases lay in between. Germline V lookup: CDR1 SEHNR, CDR2 FQNEAQ (reference sequence). This CDR3 is 12 amino acids long. CDR3 DNA sequence: TGTGCCAGCAGCTTCCCCTCCTACGAGCAGTACTTC. Protein sequence: CASSFPSYEQYF.

V gene TRBV7-9 combines with J gene TRBJ2-1; 7 nucleotides align to TRBD2. V gave up 2 bases and J gave up 6 bases; unmatched junction bases: 10. The CDR3 contains 16 residues. Germline V gene lookup returns CDR1 SEHNR and CDR2 FQNEAQ (reference sequence). Written as DNA, the CDR3 is TGTGCCAGCAGCTTATTAGCGGGCCACCCACCCAATGAGCAGTTCTTC. This encodes CASSLLAGHPPNEQFF.

This clonotype was observed at least ten times. V gene TRBV7-9 combines with J gene TRBJ2-5, with 8 bases that match TRBD2. In germline, CDR1 is SEHNR, CDR2 FQNEAQ (reference sequence). Trimming removed 1 base from V and 3 bases from J; junction bases left unmatched: 7. There are 16 residues in the CDR3. CDR3 coding DNA: TGTGCCAGCAGCTTAGGACTAGCGAAACTAAAAGAGACCCAGTACTTC. Amino acids: CASSLGLAKLKETQYF.